This T cell receptor (beta chain) was obtained from a study of cytomegalovirus exposure and HLA in healthy donors. Study background: Previous work identified 95 million to 140 million unique TCR beta sequences from 150 million to 200 million T cells.

The primer mix had 60 Vbeta and 13 Jbeta primers. TCRdb's copy holds only in-frame clones and misses some; the assay was immunoSEQ multiplex PCR. The sample has about 94,000 clones, about 80% seen once; the top ten hold over 9%. This clone was counted a few times. The antigen remains unidentified. The study's findings and limits: The only immune exposure information that was available was CMV serostatus.

CDR1 MNHEY and CDR2 SMNVEV come from the germline V gene (reference sequence). The CDR3 loop spans 13 amino acids. Trimming left V 2 bases short and J 11 bases short, with 13 bases between. This sequence was found in a human donor in good health. The chain carries TRBV27 and TRBJ1-5; D might be TRBD1 (5 bases). Sequenced: PBMCs. In DNA, the CDR3 is TGTGCCAGCAGTTTACGAGGGGCGGGAGCCCAGCATTTT. Encoded protein: CASSLRGAGAQHF.